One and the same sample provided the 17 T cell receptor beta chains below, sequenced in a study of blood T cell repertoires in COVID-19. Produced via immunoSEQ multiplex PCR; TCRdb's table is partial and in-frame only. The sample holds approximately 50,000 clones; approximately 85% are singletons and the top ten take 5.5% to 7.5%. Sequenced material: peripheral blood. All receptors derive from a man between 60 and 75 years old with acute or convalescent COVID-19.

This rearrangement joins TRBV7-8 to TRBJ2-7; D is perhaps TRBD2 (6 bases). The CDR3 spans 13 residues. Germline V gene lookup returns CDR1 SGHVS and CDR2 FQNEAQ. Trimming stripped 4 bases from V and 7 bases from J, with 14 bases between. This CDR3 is CASSSGLGGEQYF. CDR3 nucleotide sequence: TGTGCCAGCAGCTCCGGGTTAGGAGGGGAGCAGTACTTC.

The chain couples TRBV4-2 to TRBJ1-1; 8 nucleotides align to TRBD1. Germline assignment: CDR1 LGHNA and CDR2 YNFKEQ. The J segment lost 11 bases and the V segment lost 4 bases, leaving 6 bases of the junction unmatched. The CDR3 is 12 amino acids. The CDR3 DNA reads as TGTGCCAGCAGCCCCGGGACAGGATTGGCTTTCTTT. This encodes CASSPGTGLAFF.

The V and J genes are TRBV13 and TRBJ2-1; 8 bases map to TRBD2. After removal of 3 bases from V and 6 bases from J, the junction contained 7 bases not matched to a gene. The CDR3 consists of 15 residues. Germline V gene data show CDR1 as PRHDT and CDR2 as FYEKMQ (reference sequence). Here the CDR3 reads CASSFGGRKVNEQFF. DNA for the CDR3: TGTGCCAGCAGCTTTGGCGGGAGGAAGGTCAATGAGCAGTTCTTC.

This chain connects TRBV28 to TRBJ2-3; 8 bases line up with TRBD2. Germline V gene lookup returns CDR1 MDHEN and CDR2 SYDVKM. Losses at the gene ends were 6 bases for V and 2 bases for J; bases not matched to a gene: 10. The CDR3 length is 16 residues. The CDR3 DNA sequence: TGTGCCAGCAGCCCCTTTGGAGCGGGGGACACAGATACGCAGTATTTT. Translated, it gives CASSPFGAGDTDTQYF.

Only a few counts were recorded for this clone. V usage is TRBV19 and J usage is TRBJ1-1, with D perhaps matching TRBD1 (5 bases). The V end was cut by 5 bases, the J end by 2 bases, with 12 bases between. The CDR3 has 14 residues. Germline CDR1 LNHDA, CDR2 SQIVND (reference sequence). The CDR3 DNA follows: TGTGCCAGTAGTTGGGGTGGGGCTAACACTGAAGCTTTCTTT. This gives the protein CASSWGGANTEAFF. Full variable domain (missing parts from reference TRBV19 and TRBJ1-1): DGGITQSPKYLFRKEGQNVTLSCEQNLNHDAMYWYRQDPGQGLRLIYYSQIVNDFQKGDIAEGYSVSREKKESFPLTVTSAQKNPTAFYLCASSWGGANTEAFFGQGTRLTVV.

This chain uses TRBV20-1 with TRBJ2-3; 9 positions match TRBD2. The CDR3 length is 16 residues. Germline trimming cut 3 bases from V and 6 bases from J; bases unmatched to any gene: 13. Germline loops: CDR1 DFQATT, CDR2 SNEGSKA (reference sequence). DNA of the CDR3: TGCAGTGCTAGTCTATCCAGCGGGGGGCCACGGGATACGCAGTATTTT. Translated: CSASLSSGGPRDTQYF.

The CDR3 sequence: CASSEARDSKNGGYTF. The CDR3 DNA sequence: TGTGCCAGCAGTGAAGCCCGGGACTCAAAGAACGGGGGCTACACCTTC. The genes are TRBV6-1 and TRBJ1-2, with a possible D match to TRBD1 (5 bases). The V gene lost 0 bases and the J gene lost 8 bases, with 19 bases spanning the gap. The CDR3 covers 16 residues. Germline V gene sequence: CDR1 MNHNS, CDR2 SASEGT.

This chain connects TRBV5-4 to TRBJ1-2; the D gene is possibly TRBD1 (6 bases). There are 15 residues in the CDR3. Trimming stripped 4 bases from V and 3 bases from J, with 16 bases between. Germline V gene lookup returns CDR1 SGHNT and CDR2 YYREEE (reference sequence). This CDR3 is CASSPQSGADYGYTF. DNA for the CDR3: TGTGCCAGCAGCCCCCAATCAGGGGCGGACTATGGCTACACCTTC.

CDR3 nucleotide sequence: TGTGCCAGCTCACCCGGGGAGGGGTATGGCTACACCTTC. Translation: CASSPGEGYGYTF. The J gene is TRBJ1-2, the V gene TRBV18, with D tentatively TRBD1 (5 bases). The V gene lost 3 bases and the J gene lost 5 bases, with 10 bases spanning the gap. The germline CDR1 and CDR2 sequences are KGHSH and LQKENI. This CDR3 has 13 residues.

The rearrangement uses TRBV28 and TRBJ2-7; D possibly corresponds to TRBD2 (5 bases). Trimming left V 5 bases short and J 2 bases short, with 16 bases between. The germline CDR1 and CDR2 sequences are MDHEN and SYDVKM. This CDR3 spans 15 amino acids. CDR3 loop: CASSLRDPGTYEQYF. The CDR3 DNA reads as TGTGCCAGCAGTCTCCGAGATCCGGGAACCTACGAGCAGTACTTC.

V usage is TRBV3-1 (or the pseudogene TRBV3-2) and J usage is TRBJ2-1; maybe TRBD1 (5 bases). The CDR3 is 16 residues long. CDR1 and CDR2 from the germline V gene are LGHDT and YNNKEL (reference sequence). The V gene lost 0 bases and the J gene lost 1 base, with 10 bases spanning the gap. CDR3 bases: TGTGCCAGCAGCCAAGAACAGGTGAGGTCCTACAATGAGCAGTTCTTC. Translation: CASSQEQVRSYNEQFF.

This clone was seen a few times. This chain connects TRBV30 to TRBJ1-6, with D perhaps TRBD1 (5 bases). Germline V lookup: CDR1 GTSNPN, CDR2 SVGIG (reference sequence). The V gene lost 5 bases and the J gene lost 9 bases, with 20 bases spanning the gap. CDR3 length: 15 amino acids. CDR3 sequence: CAWGPQTALGSPLHF. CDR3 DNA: TGTGCCTGGGGCCCTCAGACAGCACTCGGTTCACCCCTCCACTTT.

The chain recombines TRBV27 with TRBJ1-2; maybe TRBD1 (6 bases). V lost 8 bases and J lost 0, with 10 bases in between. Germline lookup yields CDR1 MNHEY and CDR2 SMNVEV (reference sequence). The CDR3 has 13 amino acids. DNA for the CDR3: TGTGCCAGCCGGACAGCCGCTAACTATGGCTACACCTTC. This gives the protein CASRTAANYGYTF.

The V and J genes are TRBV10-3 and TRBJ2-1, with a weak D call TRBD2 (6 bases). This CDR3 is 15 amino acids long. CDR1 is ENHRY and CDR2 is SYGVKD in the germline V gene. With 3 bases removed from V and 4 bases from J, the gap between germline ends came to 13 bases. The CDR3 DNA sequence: TGTGCCATCAGTGACCGGGACTCTCATTACAATGAGCAGTTCTTC. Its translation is CAISDRDSHYNEQFF.

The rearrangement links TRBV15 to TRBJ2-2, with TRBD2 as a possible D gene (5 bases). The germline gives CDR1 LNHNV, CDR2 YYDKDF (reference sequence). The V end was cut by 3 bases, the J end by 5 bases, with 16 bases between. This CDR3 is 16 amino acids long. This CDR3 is CATSRGFVEGTGELFF. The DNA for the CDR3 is TGTGCCACCAGCAGGGGGTTCGTCGAGGGAACCGGGGAGCTGTTTTTT.

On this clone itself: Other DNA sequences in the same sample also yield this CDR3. CDR3 protein: CASKQGAAKNIQYF. The CDR3 DNA reads as TGTGCCAGTAAGCAAGGGGCGGCCAAAAACATTCAGTACTTC. The V gene is TRBV19, the J gene TRBJ2-4; D might be TRBD1 (5 bases). Germline CDR1 LNHDA, CDR2 SQIVND (reference sequence). The CDR3 covers 14 residues. The germline V and J ends were trimmed by 7 bases and 1 base, with 11 bases remaining between them.

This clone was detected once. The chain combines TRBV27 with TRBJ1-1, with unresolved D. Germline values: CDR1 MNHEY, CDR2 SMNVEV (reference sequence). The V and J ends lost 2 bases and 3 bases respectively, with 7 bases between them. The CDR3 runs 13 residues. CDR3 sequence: CASSLRGDTEAFF. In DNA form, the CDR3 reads TGTGCCAGCAGTTTACGGGGTGACACTGAAGCTTTCTTT.